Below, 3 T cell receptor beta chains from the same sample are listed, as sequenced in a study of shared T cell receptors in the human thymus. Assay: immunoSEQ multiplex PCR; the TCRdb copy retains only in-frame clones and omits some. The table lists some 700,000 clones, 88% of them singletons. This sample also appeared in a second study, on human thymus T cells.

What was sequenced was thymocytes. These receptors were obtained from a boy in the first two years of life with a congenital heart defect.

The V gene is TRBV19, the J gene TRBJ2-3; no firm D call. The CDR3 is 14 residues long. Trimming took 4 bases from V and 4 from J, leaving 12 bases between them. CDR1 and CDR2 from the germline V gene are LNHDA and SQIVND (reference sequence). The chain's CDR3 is CASSTEGVSDTQYF. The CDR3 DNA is TGTGCCAGTAGTACTGAAGGAGTGTCAGATACGCAGTATTTT. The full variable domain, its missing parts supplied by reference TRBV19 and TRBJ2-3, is DGGITQSPKYLFRKEGQNVTLSCEQNLNHDAMYWYRQDPGQGLRLIYYSQIVNDFQKGDIAEGYSVSREKKESFPLTVTSAQKNPTAFYLCASSTEGVSDTQYFGPGTRLTVL.

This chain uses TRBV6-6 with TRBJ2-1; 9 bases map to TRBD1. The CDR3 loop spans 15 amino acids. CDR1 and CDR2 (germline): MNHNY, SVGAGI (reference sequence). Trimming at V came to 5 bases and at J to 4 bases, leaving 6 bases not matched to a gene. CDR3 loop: CASSAGQGLYNEQFF. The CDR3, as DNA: TGTGCCAGCAGTGCCGGACAGGGGCTGTACAATGAGCAGTTCTTC.

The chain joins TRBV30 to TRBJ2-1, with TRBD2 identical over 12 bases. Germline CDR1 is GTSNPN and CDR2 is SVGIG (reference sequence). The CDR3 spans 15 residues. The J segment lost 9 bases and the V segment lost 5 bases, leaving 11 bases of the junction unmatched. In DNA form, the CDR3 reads TGTGCCTGGGCCCCGAGACTAGCGGGGGCCAGTGAGCAGTTCTTC. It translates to CAWAPRLAGASEQFF.